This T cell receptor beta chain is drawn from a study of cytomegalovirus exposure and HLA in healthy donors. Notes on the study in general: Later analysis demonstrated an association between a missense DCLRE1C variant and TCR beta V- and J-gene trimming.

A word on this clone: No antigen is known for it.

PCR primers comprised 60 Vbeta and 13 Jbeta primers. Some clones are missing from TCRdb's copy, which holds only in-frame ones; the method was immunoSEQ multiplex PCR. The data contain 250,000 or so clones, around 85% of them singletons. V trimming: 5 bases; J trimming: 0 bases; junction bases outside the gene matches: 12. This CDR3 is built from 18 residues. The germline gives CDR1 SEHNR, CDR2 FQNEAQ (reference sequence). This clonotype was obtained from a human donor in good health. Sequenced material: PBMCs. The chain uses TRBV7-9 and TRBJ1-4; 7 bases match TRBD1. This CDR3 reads CASSLSQWDSSTNEKLFF. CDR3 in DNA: TGTGCCAGCAGCCTCAGTCAGTGGGACAGTTCAACTAATGAAAAACTGTTTTTT.